These 15 T cell receptor beta chains were all obtained from the same sample, sequenced in a study of shared clonotypes between healthy human individuals. Some clones are missing from TCRdb's copy, which holds only in-frame ones; the method was immunoSEQ multiplex PCR. The sample lists roughly 1,800,000 clones; over 85% were seen once. The naive CD8 fraction comprised CD45RO-negative cells positively selected for CCR7 and excluded terminally differentiated effector memory CD45RA+ cells. The sequencing sample was made of naive CD8+ T cells sorted from blood. These receptor sequences come from a man between 18 and 35 years old in good health.

This clone was seen a single time. The chain carries TRBV30 and TRBJ1-5; 7 positions match TRBD1. The CDR3 has 15 residues. CDR1 and CDR2 from the germline V gene are GTSNPN and SVGIG (reference sequence). Unmatched junction bases numbered 7, after V lost 0 bases and J lost 5 bases. The CDR3 nucleotides read TGTGCCTGGAGTGTACGACAGGGCTTCGATCAGCCCCAGCATTTT. Its translation: CAWSVRQGFDQPQHF.

The V call is TRBV7-9, the J call TRBJ2-7; TRBD1 might be the D (6 bases). There are 14 residues in the CDR3. Germline assignment: CDR1 SEHNR and CDR2 FQNEAQ (reference sequence). The ends were cut back, 5 bases at V and 3 bases at J, with 14 bases in the middle. The DNA for the CDR3 is TGTGCCAGCAGCCCCCTAGGGGGAAACTACGAGCAGTACTTC. Its protein product is CASSPLGGNYEQYF.

This chain uses TRBV6-5 with TRBJ2-5; 8 positions match TRBD1. This CDR3 contains 15 residues. Trimming cost V 3 bases and J 5 bases; bases outside gene matches: 8. Germline V gene lookup returns CDR1 MNHEY and CDR2 SVGAGI. CDR3 in amino acids: CASSYSTGETETQYF. CDR3 DNA sequence: TGTGCCAGCAGTTATTCGACAGGGGAGACGGAGACCCAGTACTTC.

This clone has a single count. The chain combines TRBV19 with TRBJ2-7; D not certain. CDR1 and CDR2 from the germline V gene are LNHDA and SQIVND (reference sequence). The CDR3 is made up of 15 amino acids. Trimming removed 0 bases from V and 6 bases from J, with 15 bases in between. The CDR3 bases are TGTGCCAGTAGTATAGATAGTGGTCTCGCTCGCGAGCAGTACTTC. It specifies CASSIDSGLAREQYF.

V is TRBV5-5 and J is TRBJ1-1, with 7 bases aligning to TRBD1. With 0 bases clipped from V and 4 bases from J, the junction kept 3 bases outside the gene matches. The CDR3 runs 14 residues. Germline-derived CDR1 and CDR2 are SGHKS and YYEKEE (reference sequence). The CDR3 loop is CASSLGQGGTEAFF. The CDR3, as DNA: TGTGCCAGCAGCTTGGGACAGGGCGGCACTGAAGCTTTCTTT.

Remarks on this clone: Within the sample, other DNA sequences also encode this same CDR3. The rearrangement joins TRBV9 to TRBJ2-3; D is perhaps TRBD1 (5 bases). The germline gives CDR1 SGDLS, CDR2 YYNGEE. The CDR3 has 13 amino acids. With 0 bases removed from V and 4 bases from J, the gap between germline ends came to 6 bases. The chain's CDR3 is CASSVAGSDTQYF. CDR3 nucleotide sequence: TGTGCCAGCAGCGTAGCAGGGTCAGATACGCAGTATTTT.

This chain connects TRBV2 to TRBJ1-6, with D perhaps matching TRBD1 (5 bases). This CDR3 has 14 residues. CDR1 and CDR2 from the germline V gene are SNHLY and FYNNEI. V lost 6 bases to trimming and J lost 7 bases, with 13 bases between them. CDR3 nucleotides: TGTGCCAGCAGACCACGGGGGAACAATTCACCCCTCCACTTT. Translation gives CASRPRGNNSPLHF. Full variable domain (outside the CDR3, taken from reference TRBV2 and TRBJ1-6): EPEVTQTPSHQVTQMGQEVILRCVPISNHLYFYWYRQILGQKVEFLVSFYNNEISEKSEIFDDQFSVERPDGSNFTLKIRSTKLEDSAMYFCASRPRGNNSPLHFGNGTRLTVT.

The chain uses TRBV19 and TRBJ1-6, with D possibly matching TRBD1 (6 bases). In germline, CDR1 is LNHDA, CDR2 SQIVND (reference sequence). V lost 4 bases and J 14 bases, leaving 18 bases between the germline ends. CDR3 length: 14 residues. The CDR3 sequence: CASSKDRDLPSLHF. CDR3 sequence (DNA): TGTGCCAGTAGTAAGGACAGAGACCTACCTTCCCTCCACTTT.

J is TRBJ2-6 and V is TRBV29-1, with a weak D call TRBD1 (5 bases). The CDR3 runs to 16 residues. CDR1 is SQVTM and CDR2 is ANQGSEA in the germline V gene. Trimming pared 1 base from V and 0 bases from J, leaving 10 bases between. CDR3 sequence reads: CSVEGGPGSGANVLTF. CDR3 DNA: TGCAGCGTTGAAGGGGGCCCCGGCTCTGGGGCCAACGTCCTGACTTTC.

Points on this clone: One junction end disagrees with the germline gene, perhaps due to a read error. The J gene is TRBJ1-4, the V gene TRBV6-6, with a tentative D call TRBD1 (5 bases). CDR1 MNHNY and CDR2 SVGAGI come from the germline V gene (reference sequence). The CDR3 is 14 residues long. CDR3 loop: CASSYSNSDGTEVF. The CDR3 bases are TGTGCCAGCAGTTACTCGAACTCGGATGGGACCGAGGTTTTT.

This clone was picked up one time. The J gene is TRBJ2-7, the V gene TRBV27, with D possibly being TRBD2 (5 bases). Germline V gene lookup returns CDR1 MNHEY and CDR2 SMNVEV (reference sequence). Trimming took 2 bases from V and 6 from J, leaving 23 bases between them. CDR3 length: 17 amino acids. This CDR3 is CASSLHPWLFRRGEQYF. The CDR3 region has the DNA TGTGCCAGCAGTTTACACCCGTGGCTATTCCGTCGGGGCGAGCAGTACTTC.

On this clone itself: This specimen includes other DNA sequences encoding the same CDR3. The chain couples TRBV7-2 to TRBJ1-6, with no clear D. CDR1 SGHTA and CDR2 FQGNSA come from the germline V gene. V was trimmed by 0 bases and J by 0 bases, leaving 6 bases between them. This CDR3 is 16 amino acids long. The CDR3, as DNA: TGTGCCAGCAGCTTAGCACAAAGCTCCTATAATTCACCCCTCCACTTT. Translated: CASSLAQSSYNSPLHF.

This rearrangement joins TRBV12-5 to TRBJ1-1, with a possible D match to TRBD1 (5 bases). Germline CDR1 is LGHNT and CDR2 is FRNRAP. Trimming pared 5 bases from V and 1 base from J, leaving 8 bases between. This CDR3 has 13 residues. The CDR3, as DNA: TGTGCTAGTGGTGAGACAGCGAACACTGAAGCTTTCTTT. Protein: CASGETANTEAFF.

The genes are TRBV6-1 and TRBJ2-7, with D possibly TRBD2 on 5 matching bases. Trimming left V 3 bases short and J 5 bases short, with 17 bases between. The V gene's germline CDR1 is MNHNS and CDR2 SASEGT. This CDR3 is 15 amino acids long. CDR3 DNA sequence: TGTGCCAGCAGTGATCCCCGAGGGATTTTACACGAGCAGTACTTC. Translated: CASSDPRGILHEQYF.

This clone appeared once. The chain employs TRBV6-1 and TRBJ1-6, with TRBD1 matching over 7 bases. In germline, CDR1 is MNHNS, CDR2 SASEGT. CDR3 length: 13 residues. The J segment lost 9 bases and the V segment lost 6 bases, leaving 5 bases of the junction unmatched. The CDR3 reads CASSDRVASPLHF. CDR3 sequence (DNA): TGTGCCAGCAGCGACAGGGTGGCTTCACCCCTCCACTTT.